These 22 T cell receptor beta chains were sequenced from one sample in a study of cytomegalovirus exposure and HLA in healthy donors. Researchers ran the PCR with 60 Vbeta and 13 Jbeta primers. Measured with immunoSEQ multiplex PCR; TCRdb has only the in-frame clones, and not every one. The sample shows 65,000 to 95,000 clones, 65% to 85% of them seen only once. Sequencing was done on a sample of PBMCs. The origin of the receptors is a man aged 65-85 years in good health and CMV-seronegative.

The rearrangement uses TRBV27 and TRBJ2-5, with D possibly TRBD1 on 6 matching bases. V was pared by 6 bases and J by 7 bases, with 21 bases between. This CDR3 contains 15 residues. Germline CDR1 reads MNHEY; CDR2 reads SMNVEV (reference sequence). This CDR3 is CASSLTGTLTWTQYF. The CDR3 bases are TGTGCCAGCAGCTTAACAGGGACATTGACTTGGACCCAGTACTTC.

The CDR3 spells CASSELGSPYGYTF. The CDR3 DNA reads as TGTGCCAGCAGTGAATTGGGCAGCCCCTATGGCTACACCTTC. The chain combines TRBV25-1 with TRBJ1-2; D call uncertain. CDR3 length equals 14 residues. V lost 1 base and J lost 4, with 10 bases in between. The germline V gene encodes CDR1 MGHDK and CDR2 SYGVNS.

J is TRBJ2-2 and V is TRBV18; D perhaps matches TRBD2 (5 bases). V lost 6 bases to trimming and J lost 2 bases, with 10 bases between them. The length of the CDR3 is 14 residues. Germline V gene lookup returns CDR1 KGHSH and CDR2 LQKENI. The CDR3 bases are TGTGCCAGCTCGGTGAGGGATAACACCGGGGAGCTGTTTTTT. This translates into CASSVRDNTGELFF.

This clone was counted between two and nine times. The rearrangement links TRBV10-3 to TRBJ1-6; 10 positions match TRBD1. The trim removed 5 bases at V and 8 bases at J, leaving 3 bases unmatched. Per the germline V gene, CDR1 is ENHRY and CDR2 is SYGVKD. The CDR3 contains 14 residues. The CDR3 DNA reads TGTGCCATCAGTCGACAGGGGGCACATTCACCCCTCCACTTT. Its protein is CAISRQGAHSPLHF.

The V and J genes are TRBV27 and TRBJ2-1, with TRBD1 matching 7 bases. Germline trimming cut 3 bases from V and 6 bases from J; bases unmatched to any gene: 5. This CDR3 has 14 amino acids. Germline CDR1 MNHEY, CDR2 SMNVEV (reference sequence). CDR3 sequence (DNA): TGTGCCAGCAGTTTTACGACAGGGAGCAATGAGCAGTTCTTC. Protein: CASSFTTGSNEQFF.

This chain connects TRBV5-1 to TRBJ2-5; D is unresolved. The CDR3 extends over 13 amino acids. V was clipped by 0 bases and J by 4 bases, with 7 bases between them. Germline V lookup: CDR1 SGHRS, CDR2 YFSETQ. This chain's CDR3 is CASSLVTGETQYF. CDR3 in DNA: TGCGCCAGCAGCTTGGTAACGGGAGAGACCCAGTACTTC. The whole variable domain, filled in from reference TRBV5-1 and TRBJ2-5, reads KAGVTQTPRYLIKTRGQQVTLSCSPISGHRSVSWYQQTPGQGLQFLFEYFSETQRNKGNFPGRFSGRQFSNSRSEMNVSTLELGDSALYLCASSLVTGETQYFGPGTRLLVL.

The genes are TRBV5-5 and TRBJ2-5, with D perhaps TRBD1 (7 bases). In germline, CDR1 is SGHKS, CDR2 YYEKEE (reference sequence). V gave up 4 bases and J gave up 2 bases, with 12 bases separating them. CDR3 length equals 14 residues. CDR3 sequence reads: CASSGQGGQETQYF. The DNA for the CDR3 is TGTGCCAGCAGCGGGCAGGGGGGACAAGAGACCCAGTACTTC. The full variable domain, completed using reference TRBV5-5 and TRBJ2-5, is DAGVTQSPTHLIKTRGQQVTLRCSPISGHKSVSWYQQVLGQGPQFIFQYYEKEERGRGNFPDRFSARQFPNYSSELNVNALLLGDSALYLCASSGQGGQETQYFGPGTRLLVL.

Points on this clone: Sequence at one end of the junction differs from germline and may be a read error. The chain's CDR3 is CSSSSPLSGNTIYF. The CDR3 coding sequence is TGTTCCAGCAGCTCCCCTTTGTCTGGAAACACCATATATTTT. This chain joins TRBV7-9 and TRBJ1-3, with unresolved D. The germline V gene encodes CDR1 SEHNR and CDR2 FQNEAQ (reference sequence). The CDR3 length is 14 residues.

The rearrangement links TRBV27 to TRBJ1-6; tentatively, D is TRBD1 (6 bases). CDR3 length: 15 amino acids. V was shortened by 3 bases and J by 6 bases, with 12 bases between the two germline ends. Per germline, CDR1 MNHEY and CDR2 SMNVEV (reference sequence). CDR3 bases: TGTGCCAGCAGTTTTTTCGGCAGGGGTAATTCACCCCTCCACTTT. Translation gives CASSFFGRGNSPLHF.

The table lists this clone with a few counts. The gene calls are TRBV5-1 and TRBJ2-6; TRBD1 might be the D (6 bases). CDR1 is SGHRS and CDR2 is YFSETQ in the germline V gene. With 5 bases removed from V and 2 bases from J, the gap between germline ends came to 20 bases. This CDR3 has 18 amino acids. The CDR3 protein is CASRNRDTLIAGANVLTF. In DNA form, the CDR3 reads TGCGCCAGCAGAAACAGGGATACCCTGATCGCTGGGGCCAACGTCCTGACTTTC.

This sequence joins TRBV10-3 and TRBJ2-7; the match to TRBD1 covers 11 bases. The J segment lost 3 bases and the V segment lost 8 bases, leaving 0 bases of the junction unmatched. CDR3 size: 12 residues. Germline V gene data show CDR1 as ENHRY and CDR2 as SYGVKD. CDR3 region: CAIGTGGYEQYF. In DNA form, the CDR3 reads TGTGCCATCGGGACAGGGGGCTACGAGCAGTACTTC.

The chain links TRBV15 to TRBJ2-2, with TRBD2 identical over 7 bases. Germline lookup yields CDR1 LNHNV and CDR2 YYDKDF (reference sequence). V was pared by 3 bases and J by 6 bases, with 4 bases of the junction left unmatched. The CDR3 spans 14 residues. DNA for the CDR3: TGTGCCACCAGCAGGGGGGGGGTAGCCGGGGAGCTGTTTTTT. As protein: CATSRGGVAGELFF. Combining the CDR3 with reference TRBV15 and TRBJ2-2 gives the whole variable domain DAMVIQNPRYQVTQFGKPVTLSCSQTLNHNVMYWYQQKSSQAPKLLFHYYDKDFNNEADTPDNFQSRRPNTSFCFLDIRSPGLGDTAMYLCATSRGGVAGELFFGEGSRLTVL.

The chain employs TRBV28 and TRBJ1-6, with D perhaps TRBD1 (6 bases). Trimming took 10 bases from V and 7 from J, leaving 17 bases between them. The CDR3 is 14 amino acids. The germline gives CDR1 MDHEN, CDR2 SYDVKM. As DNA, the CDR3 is TGTGCCACCAGAGGACAGCTGCCCAATTCACCCCTCCACTTT. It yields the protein CATRGQLPNSPLHF.

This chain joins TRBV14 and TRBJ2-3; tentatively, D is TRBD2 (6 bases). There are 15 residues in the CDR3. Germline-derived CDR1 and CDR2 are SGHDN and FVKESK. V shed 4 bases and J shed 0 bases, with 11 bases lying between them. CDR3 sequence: CASSRLVSSTDTQYF. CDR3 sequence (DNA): TGTGCCAGCAGCCGACTAGTTTCTAGCACAGATACGCAGTATTTT.

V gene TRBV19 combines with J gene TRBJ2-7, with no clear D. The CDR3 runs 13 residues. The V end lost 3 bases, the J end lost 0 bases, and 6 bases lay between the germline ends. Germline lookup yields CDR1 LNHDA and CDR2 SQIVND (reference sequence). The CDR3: CASSMESSYEQYF. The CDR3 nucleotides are TGTGCCAGTAGTATGGAGAGCTCCTACGAGCAGTACTTC.

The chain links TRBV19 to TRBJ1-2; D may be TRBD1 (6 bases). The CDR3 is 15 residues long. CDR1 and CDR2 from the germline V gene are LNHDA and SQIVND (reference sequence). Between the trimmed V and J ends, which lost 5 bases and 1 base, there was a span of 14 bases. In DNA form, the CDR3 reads TGTGCCAGTAGTCCCTGGGACACTCTTAACTATGGCTACACCTTC. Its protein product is CASSPWDTLNYGYTF.

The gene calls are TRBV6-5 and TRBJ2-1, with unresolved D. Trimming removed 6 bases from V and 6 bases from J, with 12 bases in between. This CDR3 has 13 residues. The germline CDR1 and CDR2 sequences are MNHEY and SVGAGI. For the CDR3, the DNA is TGTGCCAGCAGGGCCTGGGCCACCAATGAGCAGTTCTTC. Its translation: CASRAWATNEQFF.

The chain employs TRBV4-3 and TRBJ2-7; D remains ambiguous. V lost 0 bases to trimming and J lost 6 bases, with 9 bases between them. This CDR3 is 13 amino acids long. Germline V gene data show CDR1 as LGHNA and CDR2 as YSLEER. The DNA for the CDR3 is TGCGCCAGCAGCCAAGATCGCGGCCGCGAGCAGTACTTC. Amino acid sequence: CASSQDRGREQYF.

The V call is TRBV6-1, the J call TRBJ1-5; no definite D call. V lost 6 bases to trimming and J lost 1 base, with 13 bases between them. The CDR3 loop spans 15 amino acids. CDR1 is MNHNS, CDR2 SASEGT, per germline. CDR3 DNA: TGTGCCAGCAGGAAAACAGTCGACAGCAATCAGCCCCAGCATTTT. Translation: CASRKTVDSNQPQHF.

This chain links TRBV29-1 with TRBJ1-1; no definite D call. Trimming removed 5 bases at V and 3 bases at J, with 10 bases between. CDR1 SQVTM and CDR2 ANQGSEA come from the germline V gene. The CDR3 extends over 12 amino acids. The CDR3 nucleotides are TGCAGCGTTACCGACACTTACACTGAAGCTTTCTTT. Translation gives CSVTDTYTEAFF.

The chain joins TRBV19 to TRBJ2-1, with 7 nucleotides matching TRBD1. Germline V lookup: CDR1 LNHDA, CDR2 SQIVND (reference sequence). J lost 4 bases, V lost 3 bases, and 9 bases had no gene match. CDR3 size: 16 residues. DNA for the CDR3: TGTGCCAGTAGTATCGACAGGGTTGCCCCGTACAATGAGCAGTTCTTC. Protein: CASSIDRVAPYNEQFF.

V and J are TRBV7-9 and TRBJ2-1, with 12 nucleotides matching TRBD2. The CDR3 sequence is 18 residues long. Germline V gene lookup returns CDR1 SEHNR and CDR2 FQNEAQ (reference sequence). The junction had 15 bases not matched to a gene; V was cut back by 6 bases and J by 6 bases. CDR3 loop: CASRRTSGTLTPSNEQFF. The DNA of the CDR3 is TGTGCCAGCAGGCGGACTAGCGGGACTTTAACTCCGTCCAATGAGCAGTTCTTC.